These 11 T cell receptor delta chains came from one sample sequenced in a study of gamma-delta T cells after stem cell transplantation. TCRdb re-called clones from the RT-PCR reads using CATT. The sample records roughly 12,000 delta-chain clones, around two fifths being singletons. Sequencing was performed on gamma-delta T cells. These receptors were obtained from a human donor. It is not recorded whose cells these are; they may come from a transplant donor.

This clone was observed a handful of times. The same CDR3 also results from other DNA sequences found in this sample. The J gene is TRDJ1, the V gene TRAV29/DV5; TRDD3 aligns across 9 bases. The germline V gene encodes CDR1 NSMFDY and CDR2 ISSIKDK. The CDR3 spans 18 residues. The ends lost 1 base at V and 0 bases at J; junction bases unmatched: 13. The CDR3 region is CAASWPGGLTKYTDKLIF. The CDR3 region has the DNA TGTGCAGCAAGCTGGCCTGGGGGATTGACAAAGTACACCGATAAACTCATCTTT.

This clone is labeled as medium-sized (0.01 to 0.1%). This chain uses TRDV2 with TRDJ3; 9 nucleotides agree with TRDD3. The length of the CDR3 is 19 residues. Germline CDR1 reads GEAIGNYY; CDR2 reads EKD. V lost 3 bases to trimming and J lost 0 bases; unmatched junction nucleotides: 8. The CDR3 nucleotides are TGTGCCTGTGACCCGGTGTACTGGGGGAGCTCCTGGGACACCCGACAGATGTTTTTC. It encodes CACDPVYWGSSWDTRQMFF.

This sequence joins TRDV1 and TRDJ1; D might be TRDD2 (6 bases). V lost 9 bases and J 0 bases, leaving 32 bases between the germline ends. The CDR3 runs to 20 residues. The germline V gene has CDR1 TSWWSYY and CDR2 QGS. The CDR3 region is CALLPSAFPRGVGYTDKLIF. CDR3 DNA sequence: TGTGCTCTCCTCCCCTCGGCCTTCCCACGTGGAGTGGGGTACACCGATAAACTCATCTTT.

The chain uses TRDV3 and TRDJ1, with TRDD3 as a possible D gene (6 bases). The CDR3 spans 14 residues. CDR1 is TVYSNPD and CDR2 is GDNSRS in the germline V gene (reference sequence). The CDR3: CASSWGGYTDKLIF. CDR3 DNA: TGTGCTTCTAGCTGGGGTGGGTACACCGATAAACTCATCTTT.

As for this clone: The same CDR3 arises from other DNA sequences in this sample as well. The chain is built from TRDV2 and TRDJ3; the match to TRDD3 covers 10 bases. V lost 3 bases to trimming and J lost 4 bases; unmatched junction nucleotides: 17. Germline loops: CDR1 GEAIGNYY, CDR2 EKD. CDR3 length: 21 amino acids. The CDR3 nucleotides read TGTGCCTGTGACCTCCCTTTGACTGGGGGATTCCGCATATGGGACACCCGACAGATGTTTTTC. The encoded protein is CACDLPLTGGFRIWDTRQMFF.

The chain employs TRDV1 and TRDJ1; 13 nucleotides line up with TRDD3. Germline trimming cut 4 bases from V and 7 bases from J; bases unmatched to any gene: 33. Germline CDR1 TSWWSYY, CDR2 QGS. The CDR3 has 24 amino acids. CDR3 bases: TGTGCTCTTGGGGCCACACCTTCCTACAGTCGACATTGTACTGGGGGATACGTCCACGGTAAACTCATCTTT. This sequence encodes CALGATPSYSRHCTGGYVHGKLIF.

This clone is medium-sized (0.01 to 0.1%). The chain is built from TRDV3 and TRDJ1, with 12 bases that match TRDD3. CDR1 is TVYSNPD, CDR2 GDNSRS, per germline (reference sequence). J was trimmed by 0 bases and V by 5 bases; bases with no gene match: 4. The CDR3 consists of 14 residues. The CDR3 here is CAVNWGIHTDKLIF. CDR3 sequence (DNA): TGTGCCGTTAACTGGGGGATACACACCGATAAACTCATCTTT. The full variable domain, in which reference TRDV3 and TRDJ1 provide the parts outside the CDR3, is CDKVTQSSPDQTVASGSEVVLLCTYDTVYSNPDLFWYRIRPDYSFQFVFYGDNSRSEGADFTQGRFSVKHILTQKAFHLVISPVRTEDSATYYCAVNWGIHTDKLIFGKGTRVTVEP.

For this clone: The junction does not match germline at one end; this may be a read error. The chain links TRDV1 to TRDJ1; 8 nucleotides match TRDD3. The germline gives CDR1 TSWWSYY, CDR2 QGS. The CDR3 length is 21 residues. In nucleotides, the CDR3 is TGTGCTCCTGGGGAACTTCGAGTCCCCTTAGCGGGTTGGGGGATTTCCGATAAACTCATCTTT. Its protein is CAPGELRVPLAGWGISDKLIF.

Concerning this clone itself: The same CDR3 arises from other DNA sequences in this sample as well. The V gene is TRDV2, the J gene TRDJ3; 13 positions match TRDD3. CDR3 length: 22 amino acids. The trim removed 3 bases at V and 1 base at J, leaving 14 bases unmatched. CDR1 GEAIGNYY and CDR2 EKD come from the germline V gene. The CDR3 sequence is CACDPRLGDTSIGSWDTRQMFF. The CDR3 nucleotides are TGTGCCTGTGACCCCCGACTGGGGGATACGTCCATCGGGTCCTGGGACACCCGACAGATGTTTTTC.

The chain has TRDV1 and TRDJ1, with 13 positions matching TRDD3. V lost 0 bases, J lost 7 bases, and 29 bases stayed unmatched. The CDR3 loop spans 24 amino acids. From germline, CDR1 is TSWWSYY and CDR2 QGS. CDR3 in amino acids: CALGELFPFLTCLLGDTLRAKLIF. In DNA, the CDR3 is TGTGCTCTTGGGGAACTATTCCCCTTCCTAACCTGTCTACTGGGGGATACGCTCCGCGCTAAACTCATCTTT.

For this clone: The germline gene is not matched at one end of the junction; a read error may be the cause. The sample has other DNA sequences that encode this CDR3 too. V usage is TRDV2 and J usage is TRDJ3; 9 bases line up with TRDD3. The length of the CDR3 is 23 residues. Germline V CDR1 and CDR2: GEAIGNYY, EKD. The CDR3 region has the DNA TGTGCCTGTGACACCGCCTCTTCTGGGGGATTCCTTCCTCGCTCCTGGGACACTCGACAGATGTTTTTC. Protein: CACDTASSGGFLPRSWDTRQMFF.